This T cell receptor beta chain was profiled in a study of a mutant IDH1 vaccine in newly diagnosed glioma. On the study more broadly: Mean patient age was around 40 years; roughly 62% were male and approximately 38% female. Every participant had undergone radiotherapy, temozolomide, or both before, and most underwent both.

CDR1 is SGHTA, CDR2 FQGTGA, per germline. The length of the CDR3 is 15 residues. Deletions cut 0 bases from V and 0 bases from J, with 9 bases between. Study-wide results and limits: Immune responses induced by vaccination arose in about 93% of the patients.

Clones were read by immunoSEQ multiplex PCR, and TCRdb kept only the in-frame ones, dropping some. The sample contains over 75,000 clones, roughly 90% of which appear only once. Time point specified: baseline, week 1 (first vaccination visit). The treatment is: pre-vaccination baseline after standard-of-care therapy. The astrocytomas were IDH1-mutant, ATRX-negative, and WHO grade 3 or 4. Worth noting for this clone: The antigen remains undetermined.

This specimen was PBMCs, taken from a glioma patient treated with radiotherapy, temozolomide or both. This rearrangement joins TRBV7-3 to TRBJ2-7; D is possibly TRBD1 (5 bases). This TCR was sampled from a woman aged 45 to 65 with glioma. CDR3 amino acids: CASSLTAGRSYEQYF. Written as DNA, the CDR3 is TGTGCCAGCAGCTTAACGGCAGGGCGCTCCTACGAGCAGTACTTC.